Each of the 22 T cell receptor beta chains below was sequenced from the same sample in a study of cytomegalovirus exposure and HLA in healthy donors. The PCR used 60 Vbeta and 13 Jbeta primers. Assay used: immunoSEQ multiplex PCR; TCRdb lists only in-frame clones, some missing. This table holds under 150,000 clones, 65% to 90% found once. Sequenced: PBMCs. The receptors derive from a man between 18 and 29 years old in good health and CMV-seronegative.

The CDR3 region has the DNA TGTGCCAGCAGTCAGGGCTCTTATACAGATACGCAGTATTTT. It yields the protein CASSQGSYTDTQYF. The chain uses TRBV28 and TRBJ2-3, with a possible D match to TRBD1 (5 bases). In germline, CDR1 is MDHEN, CDR2 SYDVKM. Trimming cost V 5 bases and J 3 bases, with 12 bases left between them. This CDR3 is built from 14 residues. The full variable domain, its missing parts supplied by reference TRBV28 and TRBJ2-3, is DVKVTQSSRYLVKRTGEKVFLECVQDMDHENMFWYRQDPGLGLRLIYFSYDVKMKEKGDIPEGYSVSREKKERFSLILESASTNQTSMYLCASSQGSYTDTQYFGPGTRLTVL.

This chain connects TRBV6-1 to TRBJ2-5, with D unclear. Trimming shortened V by 5 bases and J by 3 bases, and 10 bases separated the two germline ends. Germline V gives CDR1 MNHNS, CDR2 SASEGT. The length of the CDR3 is 13 residues. Here the CDR3 reads CASSPTLEETQYF. CDR3 DNA: TGTGCCAGCAGTCCCACTTTGGAAGAGACCCAGTACTTC.

A few counts support this clone. This rearrangement joins TRBV2 to TRBJ2-6; D possibly corresponds to TRBD2 (7 bases). Trimming left V 2 bases short and J 3 bases short, with 17 bases between. The CDR3 has 18 residues. Germline assignment: CDR1 SNHLY and CDR2 FYNNEI. As DNA, the CDR3 is TGTGCCAGCAGTGAACGGGGGGCTTATAGTATTGGGGCCAACGTCCTGACTTTC. Protein: CASSERGAYSIGANVLTF.

The chain joins TRBV4-3 to TRBJ1-1; TRBD1 aligns across 10 bases. The CDR3 is 14 amino acids. The ends lost 4 bases at V and 11 bases at J; junction bases unmatched: 10. The germline V gene has CDR1 LGHNA and CDR2 YSLEER. The CDR3 nucleotides read TGCGCCAGCAGCCCGAGGACAGGGGGACCGGGGGCTTTCTTT. Translated, it gives CASSPRTGGPGAFF.

The gene calls are TRBV5-6 and TRBJ1-3, with D unresolved. The CDR3 totals 15 residues. Germline V CDR1 and CDR2: SGHDT, YYEEEE. The V end was cut by 2 bases, the J end by 0 bases, with 9 bases between. The CDR3 loop is CASSFAEISGNTIYF. CDR3 DNA: TGTGCCAGCAGCTTCGCGGAGATCTCTGGAAACACCATATATTTT.

The genes are TRBV5-4 and TRBJ1-4, with 8 bases matching TRBD1. V shed 4 bases, J shed 7 bases, and the junction held 3 bases outside the gene matches. The germline CDR1 and CDR2 sequences are SGHNT and YYREEE (reference sequence). CDR3 length equals 13 residues. The CDR3 reads CASSLQGAEKLFF. Written as DNA, the CDR3 is TGTGCCAGCAGCCTTCAGGGGGCTGAAAAACTGTTTTTT.

The chain carries TRBV7-2 and TRBJ2-2; D gene ambiguous. The CDR3 loop spans 12 amino acids. CDR1 and CDR2 (germline): SGHTA, FQGNSA. V lost 2 bases, J lost 4 bases, and 2 bases lay in between. The CDR3 loop is CASSLLTGELFF. The CDR3 nucleotides read TGTGCCAGCAGCTTACTCACCGGGGAGCTGTTTTTT.

V and J are TRBV7-2 and TRBJ2-4, with TRBD1 identical over 9 bases. The CDR3 is made up of 14 amino acids. The germline V gene has CDR1 SGHTA and CDR2 FQGNSA. V shed 5 bases and J 8 bases; nucleotides not matched to a gene: 7. The CDR3 bases are TGTGCCAGCAGCCGAGGACAGGGGAGAGACATTCAGTACTTC. This encodes CASSRGQGRDIQYF.

The rearrangement joins TRBV7-9 to TRBJ1-6; D gene unclear. V lost 6 bases to trimming and J lost 6 bases, with 12 bases between them. Germline values: CDR1 SEHNR, CDR2 FQNEAQ (reference sequence). The CDR3 has 14 amino acids. CDR3 residues: CASRLGRSNSPLHF. CDR3 in DNA: TGTGCCAGCAGACTAGGACGGAGTAATTCACCCCTCCACTTT. Looking up the rest from reference TRBV7-9 and TRBJ1-6 gives the full variable domain: DTGVSQNPRHKITKRGQNVTFRCDPISEHNRLYWYRQTLGQGPEFLTYFQNEAQLEKSRLLSDRFSAERPKGSFSTLEIQRTEQGDSAMYLCASRLGRSNSPLHFGNGTRLTVT.

The chain has TRBV25-1 and TRBJ2-6; no clear D gene. Germline lookup yields CDR1 MGHDK and CDR2 SYGVNS. CDR3 length: 16 amino acids. Trimming pared 1 base from V and 0 bases from J, leaving 7 bases between. CDR3 loop: CASSEFKSSGANVLTF. For the CDR3, the DNA is TGTGCCAGCAGTGAATTTAAGAGCTCTGGGGCCAACGTCCTGACTTTC.

This chain connects TRBV7-2 to TRBJ1-3, with TRBD1 matching 11 bases. CDR3 length equals 18 residues. CDR1 and CDR2 (germline): SGHTA, FQGNSA. V trimming: 2 bases; J trimming: 0 bases; junction bases outside the gene matches: 6. The CDR3 loop reads CASSLRTGGLISGNTIYF. CDR3 coding DNA: TGTGCCAGCAGCTTACGGACAGGGGGCCTGATCTCTGGAAACACCATATATTTT. Combining the CDR3 with reference TRBV7-2 and TRBJ1-3 gives the whole variable domain GAGVSQSPSNKVTEKGKDVELRCDPISGHTALYWYRQSLGQGLEFLIYFQGNSAPDKSGLPSDRFSAERTGGSVSTLTIQRTQQEDSAVYLCASSLRTGGLISGNTIYFGEGSWLTVV.

The chain has TRBV7-2 and TRBJ1-5, with 8 bases lining up with TRBD1. V was pared by 4 bases and J by 7 bases, with 15 bases of the junction left unmatched. This CDR3 is built from 17 residues. The germline gives CDR1 SGHTA, CDR2 FQGNSA. DNA for the CDR3: TGTGCCAGCAGCTCGAGGACAGGGTTTATTTTTGGCCAGCCCCAGCATTTT. Translation: CASSSRTGFIFGQPQHF.

V usage is TRBV27 and J usage is TRBJ2-5; D unclear. Trimming shortened V by 8 bases and J by 1 base, and 11 bases separated the two germline ends. This CDR3 is 13 amino acids long. The V gene's germline CDR1 is MNHEY and CDR2 SMNVEV (reference sequence). This CDR3 is CASCMTPQETQYF. CDR3 coding DNA: TGTGCCAGCTGTATGACTCCCCAAGAGACCCAGTACTTC.

This clone is a singleton in its sample. The chain is built from TRBV4-3 and TRBJ2-3, with a tentative D call TRBD2 (6 bases). Trimming shortened V by 0 bases and J by 0 bases, and 10 bases separated the two germline ends. In germline, CDR1 is LGHNA, CDR2 YSLEER. This CDR3 has 16 amino acids. The CDR3 is CASSQDKEGSTDTQYF. The CDR3 DNA reads TGCGCCAGCAGCCAAGATAAGGAGGGGAGCACAGATACGCAGTATTTT.

CDR3 loop: CASSQDGATPQEQFF. For the CDR3, the DNA is TGTGCCAGCAGCCAAGATGGGGCGACCCCGCAGGAGCAGTTCTTC. This sequence joins TRBV4-2 and TRBJ2-1, with a tentative D call TRBD1 (5 bases). In germline, CDR1 is LGHNA, CDR2 YNFKEQ. Between the trimmed V and J ends, which lost 0 bases and 10 bases, there was a span of 16 bases. The CDR3 is 15 residues long.

This sequence joins TRBV19 and TRBJ1-3, with D perhaps TRBD1 (6 bases). Trimming pared 5 bases from V and 0 bases from J, leaving 14 bases between. Germline V gene data show CDR1 as LNHDA and CDR2 as SQIVND (reference sequence). CDR3 length: 16 residues. The CDR3 sequence is CASSLRQENSGNTIYF. The CDR3 coding sequence is TGTGCCAGTAGTCTCCGACAGGAAAACTCTGGAAACACCATATATTTT.

This chain uses TRBV5-1 with TRBJ2-5; tentative D call: TRBD1 (6 bases). The V and J ends lost 5 bases and 5 bases respectively, with 10 bases between them. CDR1 and CDR2 (germline): SGHRS, YFSETQ. CDR3 length equals 12 residues. The CDR3, as DNA: TGCGCCAGCAGTTCGAGGGGGGAGACCCAGTACTTC. Translated: CASSSRGETQYF.

On this clone: The junction and the germline gene differ at one end; a read error may be behind it. The chain recombines TRBV7-9 with TRBJ1-6; 8 bases map to TRBD1. Per germline, CDR1 SEHNR and CDR2 FQNEAQ (reference sequence). The CDR3 covers 14 residues. CDR3: CSSSPRTGTSPLHF. Here the CDR3 DNA reads TGTTCCAGCAGCCCTAGGACAGGGACCTCACCCCTCCACTTT.

This clone was picked up one time. For the CDR3, the DNA is TGCAGCGTTAGAAGGGACAGCGACAATGAGCAGTTCTTC. Translated: CSVRRDSDNEQFF. V and J are TRBV29-1 and TRBJ2-1; 7 bases fit TRBD1. J was trimmed by 5 bases and V by 5 bases; bases with no gene match: 6. This CDR3 has 13 amino acids. Germline assignment: CDR1 SQVTM and CDR2 ANQGSEA.

V usage is TRBV7-9 and J usage is TRBJ1-3; 8 bases line up with TRBD1. CDR3 length: 16 amino acids. V dropped 4 bases and J dropped 5; count of bases not matched to a gene: 10. The germline CDR1 and CDR2 sequences are SEHNR and FQNEAQ (reference sequence). For the CDR3, the DNA is TGTGCCAGCAGCTCGACCCAGACAGGGGTGCGAAACACCATATATTTT. Amino acid sequence: CASSSTQTGVRNTIYF.

The chain carries TRBV7-8 and TRBJ1-5, with D uncertain. The CDR3 has 17 amino acids. The V and J ends lost 2 bases and 3 bases respectively, with 17 bases between them. The germline V gene encodes CDR1 SGHVS and CDR2 FQNEAQ. Here the CDR3 reads CASSLIRAAATNQPQHF. The CDR3 DNA reads TGTGCCAGCAGCTTAATTCGCGCGGCAGCCACCAATCAGCCCCAGCATTTT.

This clone was counted once. The rearrangement links TRBV10-1 to TRBJ1-1; D is unclear. Germline V CDR1 and CDR2: WNHNN, SYGVQD (reference sequence). Trimming shortened V by 2 bases and J by 0 bases, and 10 bases separated the two germline ends. There are 15 residues in the CDR3. CDR3 in DNA: TGCGCCAGCAGTGAGAAAGCGGTTATGAACACTGAAGCTTTCTTT. This translates into CASSEKAVMNTEAFF.